One T cell receptor beta chain is described in this entry. Its antigen is not known. There are 13 residues in the CDR3. Germline loops: CDR1 DFQATT, CDR2 SNEGSKA (reference sequence). Trimming took 3 bases from V and 5 from J; bases not matched to a gene: 6. TCRdb re-derived calls from the reads in MiXCR, one entry per CDR3 protein. Of under 850,000 distinct CDR3 sequences listed, 35% to 45% are singletons. These data are taken from a study of T cell repertoires in cytomegalovirus infection. Turning to the study itself: Public TCR beta signature analysis indicated the presence of both CMV infection and matching HLA type. Study results and caveats: HLA-C-restricted CMV clonotypes gave the most frequent clonotype in two of eight donors.

V and J are TRBV20-1 and TRBJ2-7; the match to TRBD2 covers 8 bases. The receptor was isolated from a human donor in good health (CMV status not recorded). Some clones in this sample may be carry-over from other donors' samples. The specimen was PBMCs. The CDR3 loop is CSARRGGLDEQYF. Written as DNA, the CDR3 is TGCAGTGCTAGGCGCGGGGGGCTGGACGAGCAGTACTTC.